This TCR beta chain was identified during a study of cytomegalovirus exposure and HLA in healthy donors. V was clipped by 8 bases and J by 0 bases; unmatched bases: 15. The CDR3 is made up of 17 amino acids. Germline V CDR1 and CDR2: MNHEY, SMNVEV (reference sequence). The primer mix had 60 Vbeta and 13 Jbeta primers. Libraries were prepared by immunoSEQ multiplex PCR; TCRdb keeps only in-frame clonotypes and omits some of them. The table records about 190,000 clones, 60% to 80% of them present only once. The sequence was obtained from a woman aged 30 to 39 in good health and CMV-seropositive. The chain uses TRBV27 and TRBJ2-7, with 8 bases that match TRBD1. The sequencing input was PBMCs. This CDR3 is CASGGQGALRDSYEQYF. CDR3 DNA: TGTGCCAGCGGCGGGCAGGGGGCCTTAAGAGACTCCTACGAGCAGTACTTC.